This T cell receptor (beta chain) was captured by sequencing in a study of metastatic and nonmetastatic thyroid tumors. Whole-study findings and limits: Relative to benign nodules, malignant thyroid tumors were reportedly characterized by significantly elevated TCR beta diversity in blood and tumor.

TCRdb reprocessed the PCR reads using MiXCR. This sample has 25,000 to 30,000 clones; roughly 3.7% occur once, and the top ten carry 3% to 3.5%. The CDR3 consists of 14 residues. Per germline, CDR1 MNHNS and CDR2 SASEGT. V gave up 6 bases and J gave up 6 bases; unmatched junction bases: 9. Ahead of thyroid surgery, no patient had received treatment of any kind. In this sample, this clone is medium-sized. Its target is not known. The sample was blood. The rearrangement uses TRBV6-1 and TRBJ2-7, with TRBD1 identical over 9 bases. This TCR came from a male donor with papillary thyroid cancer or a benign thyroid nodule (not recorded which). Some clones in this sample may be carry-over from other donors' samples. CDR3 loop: CASRLGQGIGEQYF. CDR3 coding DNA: TGTGCCAGCAGACTGGGACAGGGAATAGGCGAGCAGTACTTC.